Included here is one T cell receptor (beta chain) sequence, with context. These data are taken from a study of blood T cell repertoires in COVID-19. Study context: Acute and convalescent COVID-19 specimens originated in the United States, Italy and Spain. PBMCs, B-cell-depleted T cells, or T cells were the source of the cDNA or gDNA that made up the material.

The method was immunoSEQ multiplex PCR; TCRdb's version includes in-frame clones alone and lacks a portion of them. The sample records 200,000 to 250,000 clones, around 80% being singletons. The TCR comes from a woman of 80 years or more with acute or convalescent COVID-19. Sequencing input: peripheral blood.

This CDR3 is CASSQYLAGANLGRETQYF. The CDR3 DNA reads as TGTGCCAGCAGCCAATACCTAGCGGGGGCCAACCTAGGGAGGGAGACCCAGTACTTC. The V and J genes are TRBV3-1 (or the pseudogene TRBV3-2) and TRBJ2-5; 10 bases agree with TRBD2. Germline values: CDR1 LGHDT, CDR2 YNNKEL (reference sequence). This CDR3 is 19 amino acids long. Trimming removed 2 bases from V and 5 bases from J; junction bases left unmatched: 17.